The 27 T cell receptor beta chains presented below share a single source sample, sequenced in a study of T cell responses to AZD1222 COVID-19 vaccine. Some clones are missing from TCRdb's copy, which holds only in-frame ones; the method was immunoSEQ multiplex PCR. The sample shows 60,000 to 80,000 clones, about 90% of them seen only once. Sequencing used peripheral blood, obtained on day 0 of AZD1222 vaccination. The receptors shown here come from an adult in good health.

J is TRBJ2-7 and V is TRBV15, with 7 bases identical to TRBD2. The CDR3 length is 15 residues. Looked up from germline, CDR1 is LNHNV and CDR2 is YYDKDF (reference sequence). Unmatched junction bases numbered 9, after V lost 4 bases and J lost 3 bases. CDR3 amino acids: CATSTEGGLHYEQYF. CDR3 nucleotide sequence: TGTGCCACCAGCACGGAGGGAGGGTTACACTACGAGCAGTACTTC.

V gene TRBV2 combines with J gene TRBJ1-2; weak D call: TRBD1 (5 bases). Germline V gene lookup returns CDR1 SNHLY and CDR2 FYNNEI. The germline V and J ends were trimmed by 0 bases and 3 bases, with 8 bases remaining between them. The CDR3 spans 14 residues. The CDR3 nucleotides are TGTGCCAGCAGTGAAGCCTCGACAGACTATGGCTACACCTTC. It translates to CASSEASTDYGYTF.

The count of this clone is one. The J gene is TRBJ1-3, the V gene TRBV7-8, with 7 bases that match TRBD1. Losses at the gene ends were 5 bases for V and 2 bases for J; bases not matched to a gene: 6. CDR1 SGHVS and CDR2 FQNEAQ come from the germline V gene. The CDR3 is made up of 15 amino acids. CDR3 amino acids: CASSRNRGAGNTIYF. CDR3 DNA sequence: TGTGCCAGCAGCCGTAACAGGGGAGCTGGAAACACCATATATTTT.

The chain is built from TRBV18 and TRBJ2-7; D is perhaps TRBD2 (5 bases). Trimming pared 0 bases from V and 3 bases from J, leaving 15 bases between. CDR1 KGHSH and CDR2 LQKENI come from the germline V gene. The length of the CDR3 is 16 residues. The CDR3 region is CASSPPRTRRVYEQYF. The DNA of the CDR3 is TGTGCCAGCTCACCACCGAGGACTCGGCGGGTCTACGAGCAGTACTTC. The full variable domain, with the rest looked up from reference TRBV18 and TRBJ2-7, is NAGVMQNPRHLVRRRGQEARLRCSPMKGHSHVYWYRQLPEEGLKFMVYLQKENIIDESGMPKERFSAEFPKEGPSILRIQQVVRGDSAAYFCASSPPRTRRVYEQYFGPGTRLTVT.

A single count supports this clone. The chain carries TRBV24-1 and TRBJ1-2, with D perhaps matching TRBD1 (6 bases). The CDR3 consists of 14 residues. Trimming shortened V by 3 bases and J by 2 bases, and 9 bases separated the two germline ends. Germline CDR1 and CDR2: KGHDR and SFDVKD. CDR3 loop: CATSDNDRNYGYTF. The CDR3 bases are TGTGCCACCAGTGATAACGACAGGAACTATGGCTACACCTTC.

The V gene is TRBV18, the J gene TRBJ1-1; D gene unclear. V lost 3 bases and J 4 bases, leaving 9 bases between the germline ends. The CDR3 has 13 residues. Germline CDR1 reads KGHSH; CDR2 reads LQKENI. The DNA for the CDR3 is TGTGCCAGCTCACCGGTACAGTTCACTGAAGCTTTCTTT. This sequence encodes CASSPVQFTEAFF.

The chain recombines TRBV3-1 (or the pseudogene TRBV3-2) with TRBJ2-1; 8 nucleotides match TRBD1. Germline-derived CDR1 and CDR2 are LGHDT and YNNKEL (reference sequence). V shed 4 bases and J 10 bases; nucleotides not matched to a gene: 12. This CDR3 has 15 amino acids. This CDR3 is CASSLRGTGSFEQFF. The CDR3 coding sequence is TGTGCCAGCAGCCTTAGAGGGACAGGCTCTTTCGAGCAGTTCTTC.

The chain uses TRBV10-2 and TRBJ2-5, with unresolved D. The CDR3 extends over 11 amino acids. Deletions cut 3 bases from V and 4 bases from J, with 3 bases between. CDR1 and CDR2 (germline): WSHSY, SAAADI. CDR3 sequence: CASSEGETQYF. The DNA of the CDR3 is TGCGCCAGCAGTGAAGGAGAGACCCAGTACTTC.

The CDR3 loop reads CASSPSTGAFGSYEKLFF. The CDR3 region has the DNA TGTGCCAGCAGTCCCTCGACAGGGGCCTTTGGATCCTATGAAAAACTGTTTTTT. The chain joins TRBV28 to TRBJ1-4; 8 nucleotides line up with TRBD1. The V segment lost 5 bases and the J segment 6 bases; nucleotides outside the gene matches: 17. Germline loops: CDR1 MDHEN, CDR2 SYDVKM. The CDR3 length is 18 residues.

The chain couples TRBV9 to TRBJ1-3; D call uncertain. There are 15 residues in the CDR3. The V gene lost 0 bases and the J gene lost 4 bases, with 11 bases spanning the gap. From germline, CDR1 is SGDLS and CDR2 YYNGEE. The CDR3 is CASSVGLAAGNTIYF. Here the CDR3 DNA reads TGTGCCAGCAGCGTAGGGCTGGCGGCGGGAAACACCATATATTTT.

The rearrangement links TRBV28 to TRBJ2-3; D unclear. V was cut by 8 bases and J by 0 bases, with 15 bases left in between. The CDR3 is 15 residues long. Germline V CDR1 and CDR2: MDHEN, SYDVKM. The DNA for the CDR3 is TGTGCCAGCTCGACGAATAAAGAGAGCACAGATACGCAGTATTTT. It translates to CASSTNKESTDTQYF.

The chain employs TRBV5-1 and TRBJ1-6; tentative D call: TRBD1 (6 bases). The CDR3 length is 15 residues. Trimming removed 4 bases from V and 7 bases from J, with 15 bases in between. Germline values: CDR1 SGHRS, CDR2 YFSETQ. In DNA, the CDR3 is TGCGCCAGCAGCCCAGCCTCTGGGGGCAATTCACCCCTCCACTTT. The encoded protein is CASSPASGGNSPLHF. The full variable domain, with the rest looked up from reference TRBV5-1 and TRBJ1-6, is KAGVTQTPRYLIKTRGQQVTLSCSPISGHRSVSWYQQTPGQGLQFLFEYFSETQRNKGNFPGRFSGRQFSNSRSEMNVSTLELGDSALYLCASSPASGGNSPLHFGNGTRLTVT.

This clone has only one observation. V and J are TRBV15 and TRBJ1-1; D may be TRBD1 (6 bases). The CDR3 covers 14 residues. The ends were cut back, 8 bases at V and 1 base at J, with 14 bases in the middle. Germline V CDR1 and CDR2: LNHNV, YYDKDF (reference sequence). CDR3 amino acids: CATGRGGSNTEAFF. The CDR3 nucleotides are TGTGCCACCGGGAGGGGGGGATCGAACACTGAAGCTTTCTTT.

This chain links TRBV6-2 or TRBV6-3 with TRBJ2-7; no clear D. The V gene's germline CDR1 is MNHEY and CDR2 SVGEGT. V was cut by 0 bases and J by 2 bases, with 8 bases left in between. This CDR3 has 14 amino acids. The CDR3 DNA is TGTGCCAGCAGTTACTCGGCGCAGACCTACGAGCAGTACTTC. The encoded protein is CASSYSAQTYEQYF.

This chain joins TRBV2 and TRBJ2-7; 13 nucleotides match TRBD2. Germline V gives CDR1 SNHLY, CDR2 FYNNEI. The junction had 3 bases not matched to a gene; V was cut back by 5 bases and J by 2 bases. There are 15 residues in the CDR3. The chain's CDR3 is CASSPGLAGAYEQYF. CDR3 sequence (DNA): TGTGCCAGCAGTCCAGGACTAGCGGGAGCCTACGAGCAGTACTTC.

This chain uses TRBV6-5 with TRBJ1-1, with a weak D call TRBD1 (6 bases). Germline V lookup: CDR1 MNHEY, CDR2 SVGAGI. Trimming took off 7 bases at V and 7 bases at J, with 10 bases between the two ends. The CDR3 consists of 11 residues. In DNA, the CDR3 is TGTGCCAGCATCGAACAGGGTGAAGCTTTCTTT. Residues: CASIEQGEAFF.

The chain carries TRBV5-1 and TRBJ1-1, with TRBD1 identical over 9 bases. V lost 0 bases, J lost 1 base, and 4 bases stayed unmatched. From germline, CDR1 is SGHRS and CDR2 YFSETQ. The CDR3 runs to 16 residues. This CDR3 is CASSLEGGQGNTEAFF. For the CDR3, the DNA is TGCGCCAGCAGCTTGGAAGGGGGACAGGGGAACACTGAAGCTTTCTTT.

V usage is TRBV9 and J usage is TRBJ1-2; 10 nucleotides align to TRBD1. The CDR3 length is 15 residues. V was clipped by 2 bases and J by 8 bases; unmatched bases: 9. Germline CDR1 SGDLS, CDR2 YYNGEE. The CDR3 region has the DNA TGTGCCAGCAGCGTTGACCAAGGGACAGGGGCAGGCTACACCTTC. Its protein product is CASSVDQGTGAGYTF.

V gene TRBV11-2 combines with J gene TRBJ1-5, with D possibly being TRBD1 (6 bases). The CDR3 is 15 amino acids. Trimming took 5 bases from V and 4 from J, leaving 15 bases between them. Germline V gene lookup returns CDR1 SGHAT and CDR2 FQNNGV. CDR3 bases: TGTGCCAGCAGCCCAGGGGTTGTTGGGAATCAGCCCCAGCATTTT. Its translation is CASSPGVVGNQPQHF.

The V gene is TRBV18, the J gene TRBJ1-5, with a weak D call TRBD1 (6 bases). Germline loops: CDR1 KGHSH, CDR2 LQKENI. The CDR3 runs 15 residues. Trimming pared 3 bases from V and 6 bases from J, leaving 15 bases between. CDR3 DNA sequence: TGTGCCAGCTCACCGGGGAACAGGGACGTTCAGCCCCAGCATTTT. Protein: CASSPGNRDVQPQHF.

The chain links TRBV10-3 to TRBJ1-4; D unresolved. V gave up 2 bases and J gave up 4 bases, with 8 bases separating them. Germline loops: CDR1 ENHRY, CDR2 SYGVKD. This CDR3 has 14 residues. The CDR3 DNA sequence: TGTGCCATCAGTGAGAGAGGGAGTAATGAAAAACTGTTTTTT. This codes for CAISERGSNEKLFF.

V usage is TRBV2 and J usage is TRBJ1-5; 10 positions match TRBD1. The length of the CDR3 is 14 residues. Germline trimming cut 4 bases from V and 7 bases from J; bases unmatched to any gene: 4. CDR1 and CDR2 (germline): SNHLY, FYNNEI. CDR3 sequence (DNA): TGTGCCAGCAGTGCGACAGGGGGCGGGCAGCCCCAGCATTTT. This sequence encodes CASSATGGGQPQHF.

The chain combines TRBV3-1 (or the pseudogene TRBV3-2) with TRBJ1-5; TRBD1 might be the D (6 bases). CDR1 is LGHDT, CDR2 YNNKEL, per germline (reference sequence). V was trimmed by 4 bases and J by 6 bases, leaving 16 bases between them. This CDR3 is 15 amino acids long. CDR3 loop: CASSLKGGSGQPQHF. The CDR3 coding sequence is TGTGCCAGCAGCCTCAAAGGGGGTTCTGGTCAGCCCCAGCATTTT.

The rearrangement uses TRBV5-1 and TRBJ2-5, with TRBD2 matching 9 bases. The germline V gene encodes CDR1 SGHRS and CDR2 YFSETQ. The CDR3 runs to 16 residues. V shed 1 base, J shed 3 bases, and the junction held 7 bases outside the gene matches. The CDR3 DNA reads as TGCGCCAGCAGCTTGAGGGTAGCGGGGGTGAAAGAGACCCAGTACTTC. It codes for CASSLRVAGVKETQYF.

V is TRBV5-4 and J is TRBJ2-3; 8 nucleotides line up with TRBD1. There are 14 residues in the CDR3. V was pared by 4 bases and J by 6 bases, with 7 bases of the junction left unmatched. Germline-derived CDR1 and CDR2 are SGHNT and YYREEE (reference sequence). The CDR3 is CASSPQTGVDTQYF. In DNA form, the CDR3 reads TGTGCCAGCAGCCCTCAGACAGGGGTGGATACGCAGTATTTT.

The chain joins TRBV19 to TRBJ2-2, with D perhaps matching TRBD1 (6 bases). Germline-derived CDR1 and CDR2 are LNHDA and SQIVND (reference sequence). The CDR3 length is 13 residues. V dropped 10 bases and J dropped 0 bases, with 9 bases sitting between them. CDR3 sequence: CAIRDTNTGELFF. Written as DNA, the CDR3 is TGTGCCATCCGGGACACGAACACCGGGGAGCTGTTTTTT.

The chain is built from TRBV11-2 and TRBJ1-4; D unclear. The germline gives CDR1 SGHAT, CDR2 FQNNGV. The germline V and J ends were trimmed by 1 base and 11 bases, with 11 bases remaining between them. There are 13 residues in the CDR3. The CDR3 nucleotides read TGTGCCAGCAGCTTAGGGCTCCAAGGGAAACTGTTTTTT. This gives the protein CASSLGLQGKLFF.